This TCR beta chain came from a study of human T cells and chemical hapten exposure. Study-level information: Minor pooled library volume differences mainly drove per-sample TCR yield variation.

TCRdb passed the RACE reads through MiXCR, listing each CDR3 protein once. The top ten hold about 5.6% of the sample, which has 350,000 to 400,000 distinct CDR3 sequences, nearly 6.5% seen once. CDR3 length: 13 amino acids. V was cut by 3 bases and J by 0 bases, with 7 bases left in between. Germline CDR1 is DFQATT and CDR2 is SNEGSKA (reference sequence). Time point denoted: patch test 2, 6 weeks after DPC sensitization. The treatment is: therapeutic diphenylcyclopropenone sensitization with weekly scalp DPC. Non-pregnant alopecia patients aged 18 to 70, suitable for DPC therapy. The source is a woman between 18 and 30 years old with alopecia areata. Some clones in this sample may be carry-over from other donors' samples. Source: whole blood, taken in connection with sensitization to the hapten diphenylcyclopropenone (DPC). This chain links TRBV20-1 with TRBJ2-3; D is possibly TRBD2 (5 bases). In DNA, the CDR3 is TGCAGTGCTAGCGGGGAAAGCACAGATACGCAGTATTTT. Its protein is CSASGESTDTQYF.